Below, 16 T cell receptor beta chains from the same sample are listed, as sequenced in a study of blood T cell repertoires in COVID-19. TCRdb's copy holds only in-frame clones and misses some; the assay was immunoSEQ multiplex PCR. The sample has fewer than 350,000 clones, around nine tenths seen once. The sequenced sample consisted of PBMCs or T cells enriched from blood (not recorded which). These receptors originate from a woman aged 35 to 49 who had recovered from COVID-19.

V and J are TRBV18 and TRBJ2-2, with 10 bases fitting TRBD1. The V and J ends lost 2 bases and 6 bases, in that order; junction bases with no gene match: 6. Germline loops: CDR1 KGHSH, CDR2 LQKENI. The CDR3 covers 16 residues. The DNA for the CDR3 is TGTGCCAGCTCACCATTTGGACAGGGGGTATCCGGGGAGCTGTTTTTT. This codes for CASSPFGQGVSGELFF.

The chain has TRBV5-6 and TRBJ2-2; D unresolved. V lost 0 bases and J lost 3, with 12 bases in between. The germline CDR1 and CDR2 sequences are SGHDT and YYEEEE. This CDR3 has 16 residues. CDR3: CASSLAEVAYTGELFF. CDR3 in DNA: TGTGCCAGCAGCTTGGCCGAGGTTGCGTACACCGGGGAGCTGTTTTTT.

The rearrangement uses TRBV3-1 (or the pseudogene TRBV3-2) and TRBJ1-3, with D possibly being TRBD1 (5 bases). CDR1 and CDR2 (germline): LGHDT, YNNKEL (reference sequence). Trimming took off 3 bases at V and 0 bases at J, with 15 bases between the two ends. The CDR3 consists of 17 residues. CDR3 sequence (DNA): TGTGCCAGCAGCCATGGCCACAGGTTGAGCTCTGGAAACACCATATATTTT. It is translated as CASSHGHRLSSGNTIYF.

This chain uses TRBV30 with TRBJ1-3; D is ambiguous. Looked up from germline, CDR1 is GTSNPN and CDR2 is SVGIG (reference sequence). The CDR3 totals 14 residues. The V and J ends lost 4 bases and 1 base respectively, with 11 bases between them. CDR3 region: CAWTPLSSGNTIYF. The CDR3 bases are TGTGCCTGGACCCCCCTAAGTTCTGGAAACACCATATATTTT.

The rearrangement uses TRBV5-1 and TRBJ2-1; a possible D gene is TRBD1 (5 bases). CDR3 size: 11 residues. V was clipped by 6 bases and J by 9 bases, with 10 bases between them. From germline, CDR1 is SGHRS and CDR2 YFSETQ. CDR3 loop: CASTTGAEQFF. CDR3 bases: TGCGCCAGCACTACTGGGGCTGAGCAGTTCTTC.

This sequence joins TRBV25-1 and TRBJ1-1, with TRBD1 identical over 7 bases. The CDR3 is made up of 15 amino acids. The germline CDR1 and CDR2 sequences are MGHDK and SYGVNS. V lost 4 bases and J lost 3; bases outside the gene matches: 8. The CDR3 coding sequence is TGTGCCAGCAGTGGGACGACAGGGTCGGACACTGAAGCTTTCTTT. Its protein product is CASSGTTGSDTEAFF.

The genes are TRBV2 and TRBJ1-2; 8 bases map to TRBD1. Germline CDR1 is SNHLY and CDR2 is FYNNEI. CDR3 length: 14 amino acids. V lost 5 bases to trimming and J lost 4 bases; unmatched junction nucleotides: 6. Here the CDR3 reads CASSPPGGFYGYTF. In DNA, the CDR3 is TGTGCCAGCAGTCCTCCAGGGGGCTTCTATGGCTACACCTTC.

The V gene is TRBV24-1, the J gene TRBJ2-3; D is possibly TRBD2 (5 bases). The germline V gene has CDR1 KGHDR and CDR2 SFDVKD. The germline V and J ends were trimmed by 2 bases and 4 bases, with 18 bases remaining between them. The CDR3 has 17 residues. In nucleotides, the CDR3 is TGTGCCACCAGTGATTATAGAGTAAGCGGCGGGCCAGATACGCAGTATTTT. Residues: CATSDYRVSGGPDTQYF.

The chain combines TRBV3-1 (or the pseudogene TRBV3-2) with TRBJ1-5; the match to TRBD1 covers 8 bases. The CDR3 sequence is 19 residues long. The V and J ends lost 3 bases and 2 bases, in that order; junction bases with no gene match: 15. Germline V gene lookup returns CDR1 LGHDT and CDR2 YNNKEL (reference sequence). The CDR3 loop is CASSHHDRGLLLGNQPQHF. CDR3 sequence (DNA): TGTGCCAGCAGCCACCACGACAGGGGCCTTCTTCTCGGCAATCAGCCCCAGCATTTT.

This clone showed up just once. The J gene is TRBJ2-7, the V gene TRBV19; maybe TRBD1 (6 bases). The CDR3 sequence is 14 residues long. The V end lost 4 bases, the J end lost 2 bases, and 12 bases lay between the germline ends. Looked up from germline, CDR1 is LNHDA and CDR2 is SQIVND (reference sequence). CDR3 region: CASSTTGFPYEQYF. For the CDR3, the DNA is TGTGCCAGTAGTACCACAGGGTTCCCCTACGAGCAGTACTTC.

V usage is TRBV27 and J usage is TRBJ2-7, with D possibly matching TRBD2 (7 bases). Trimming removed 5 bases at V and 2 bases at J, with 16 bases between. Germline CDR1 reads MNHEY; CDR2 reads SMNVEV (reference sequence). This CDR3 spans 15 amino acids. The CDR3 reads CASSQPRGGTYEQYF. The CDR3 DNA reads TGTGCCAGCAGTCAACCGAGGGGGGGGACCTACGAGCAGTACTTC.

This clone was found once. The V call is TRBV5-1, the J call TRBJ2-1; TRBD2 aligns across 11 bases. CDR1 is SGHRS and CDR2 is YFSETQ in the germline V gene. Trimming cost V 0 bases and J 8 bases; bases outside gene matches: 4. This CDR3 spans 15 amino acids. CDR3 in amino acids: CASSLVSGGAYEQFF. The DNA of the CDR3 is TGCGCCAGCAGCTTGGTTAGCGGGGGGGCCTATGAGCAGTTCTTC.

The V call is TRBV7-2, the J call TRBJ1-2; no clear D. CDR3 length: 15 amino acids. Trimming stripped 7 bases from V and 5 bases from J, with 20 bases between. Germline lookup yields CDR1 SGHTA and CDR2 FQGNSA. This CDR3 reads CASTLLEREIYGYTF. DNA for the CDR3: TGTGCCAGCACCCTTCTAGAAAGGGAGATTTATGGCTACACCTTC.

The chain combines TRBV10-3 with TRBJ1-2, with 8 bases fitting TRBD1. CDR3 length: 12 amino acids. J lost 2 bases, V lost 9 bases, and 2 bases had no gene match. Germline assignment: CDR1 ENHRY and CDR2 SYGVKD. The CDR3 is CAMRTGNYGYTF. DNA of the CDR3: TGTGCCATGCGGACAGGGAACTATGGCTACACCTTC.

V gene TRBV4-3 combines with J gene TRBJ2-3; 11 positions match TRBD2. The CDR3 is 17 residues long. Germline CDR1 is LGHNA and CDR2 is YSLEER. V lost 0 bases and J lost 2; bases outside the gene matches: 4. CDR3 in DNA: TGCGCCAGCAGCCAAGAGCTAGCGGGGGGTTACACAGATACGCAGTATTTT. Translated, it gives CASSQELAGGYTDTQYF.

The chain joins TRBV11-1 to TRBJ1-2; no definite D call. Germline V gives CDR1 SGHAT, CDR2 FQDESV (reference sequence). The V gene lost 5 bases and the J gene lost 3 bases, with 16 bases spanning the gap. This CDR3 spans 15 amino acids. CDR3: CASSGLDKLYYGYTF. The CDR3 DNA reads as TGTGCCAGCAGCGGACTCGACAAGCTCTACTATGGCTACACCTTC.